The source of this T cell receptor (beta chain) is a study of T-cell memory formation after mild COVID-19. This CDR3 region has 13 residues. The V end was cut by 4 bases, the J end by 4 bases, with 12 bases between. Germline V gene lookup returns CDR1 SGHKS and CDR2 YYEKEE (reference sequence). This clonotype has a handful of counts. MiXCR, applied by TCRdb to the 5' RACE reads, yields one record per CDR3 protein. The table lists around 430,000 distinct CDR3 sequences, approximately 15% of them singletons, with around a fifth in the top ten. The source is a man in his late teens or twenties who had mild COVID-19 (a few samples of this study predate the infection). Cell type and time point are not known. Sequenced sample: PBMCs or a T cell subset sorted from them (not recorded which). The V and J genes are TRBV5-5 and TRBJ2-7; D gene ambiguous. The CDR3 loop reads CASSPAGEYEQYV. CDR3 DNA: TGTGCCAGCAGCCCCGCCGGAGAGTACGAGCAGTACGTC.